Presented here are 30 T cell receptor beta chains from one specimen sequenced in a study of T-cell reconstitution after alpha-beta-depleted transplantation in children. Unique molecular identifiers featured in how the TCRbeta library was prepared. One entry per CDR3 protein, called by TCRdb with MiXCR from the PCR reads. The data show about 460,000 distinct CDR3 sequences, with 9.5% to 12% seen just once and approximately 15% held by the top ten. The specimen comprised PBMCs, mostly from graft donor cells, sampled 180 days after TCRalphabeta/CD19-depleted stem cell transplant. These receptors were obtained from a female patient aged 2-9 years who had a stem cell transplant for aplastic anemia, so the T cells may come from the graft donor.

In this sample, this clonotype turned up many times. The CDR3 DNA reads TGTGCCAGCAGTTTATCCTACAATGAGCAGTTCTTC. Its translation: CASSLSYNEQFF. The V and J genes are TRBV6-2 or TRBV6-3 and TRBJ2-1; D not certain. The CDR3 totals 12 residues. With 4 bases removed from V and 1 base from J, the gap between germline ends came to 2 bases. Germline CDR1 and CDR2: MNHEY and SVGEGT.

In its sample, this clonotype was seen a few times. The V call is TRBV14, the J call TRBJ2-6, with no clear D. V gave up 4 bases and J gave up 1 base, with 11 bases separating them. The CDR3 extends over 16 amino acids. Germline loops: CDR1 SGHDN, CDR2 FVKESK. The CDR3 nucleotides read TGTGCCAGCAGCCCTGCCGTGGGTTCTGGGGCCAACGTCCTGACTTTC. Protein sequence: CASSPAVGSGANVLTF.

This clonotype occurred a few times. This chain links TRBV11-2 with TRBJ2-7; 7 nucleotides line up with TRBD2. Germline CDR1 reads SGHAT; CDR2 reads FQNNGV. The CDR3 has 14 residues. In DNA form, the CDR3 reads TGTGCTACTAAGATGCGGGAGACCCCCTACGAGCAGTACTTC. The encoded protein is CATKMRETPYEQYF.

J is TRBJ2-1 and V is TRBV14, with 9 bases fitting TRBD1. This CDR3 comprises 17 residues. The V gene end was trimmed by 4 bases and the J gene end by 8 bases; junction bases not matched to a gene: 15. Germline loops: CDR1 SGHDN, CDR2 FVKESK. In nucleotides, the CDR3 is TGTGCCAGCAGCCCTCTACGTGCCGGGACAGGGTCCGATGAGCAGTTCTTC. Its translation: CASSPLRAGTGSDEQFF.

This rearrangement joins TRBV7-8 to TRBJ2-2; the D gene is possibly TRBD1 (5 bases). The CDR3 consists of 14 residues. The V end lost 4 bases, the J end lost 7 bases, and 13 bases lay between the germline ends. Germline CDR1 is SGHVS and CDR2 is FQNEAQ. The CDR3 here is CASSSIRVHGELFF. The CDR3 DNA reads TGTGCCAGCAGCTCTATCAGGGTCCACGGGGAGCTGTTTTTT.

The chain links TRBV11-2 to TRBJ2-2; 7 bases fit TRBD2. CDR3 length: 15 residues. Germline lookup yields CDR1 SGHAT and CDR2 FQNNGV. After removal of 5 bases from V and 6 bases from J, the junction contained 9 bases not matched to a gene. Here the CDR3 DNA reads TGTGCCAGCAGCCCCTGGGGGAGGGATCCCGGGGAGCTGTTTTTT. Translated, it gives CASSPWGRDPGELFF.

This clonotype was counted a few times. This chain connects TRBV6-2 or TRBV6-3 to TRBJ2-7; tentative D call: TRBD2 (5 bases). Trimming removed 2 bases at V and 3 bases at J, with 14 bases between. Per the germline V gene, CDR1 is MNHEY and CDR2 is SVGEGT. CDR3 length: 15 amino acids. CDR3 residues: CASSYPAEGGYEQYF. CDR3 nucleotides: TGTGCCAGCAGTTACCCCGCAGAGGGCGGCTACGAGCAGTACTTC.

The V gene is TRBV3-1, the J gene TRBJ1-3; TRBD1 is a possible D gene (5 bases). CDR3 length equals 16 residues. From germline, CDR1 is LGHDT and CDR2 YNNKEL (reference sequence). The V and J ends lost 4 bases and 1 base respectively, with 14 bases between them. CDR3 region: CASSLPVGTSGNTIYF. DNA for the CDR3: TGTGCCAGCAGCCTCCCCGTAGGGACTTCTGGAAACACCATATATTTT.

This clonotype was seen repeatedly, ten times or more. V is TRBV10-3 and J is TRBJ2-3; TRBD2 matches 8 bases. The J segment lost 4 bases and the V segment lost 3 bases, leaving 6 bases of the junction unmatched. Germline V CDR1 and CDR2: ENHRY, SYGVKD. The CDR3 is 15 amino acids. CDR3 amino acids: CAISDFREGSDTQYF. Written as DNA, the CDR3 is TGTGCCATCAGTGACTTTCGGGAGGGCTCAGATACGCAGTATTTT.

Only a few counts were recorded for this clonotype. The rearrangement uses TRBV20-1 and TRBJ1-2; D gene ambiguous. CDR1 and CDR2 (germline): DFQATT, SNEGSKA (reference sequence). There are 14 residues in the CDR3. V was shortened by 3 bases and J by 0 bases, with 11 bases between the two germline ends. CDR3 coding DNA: TGCAGTGCTAGTTCCAGTATAACTAACTATGGCTACACCTTC. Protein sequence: CSASSSITNYGYTF.

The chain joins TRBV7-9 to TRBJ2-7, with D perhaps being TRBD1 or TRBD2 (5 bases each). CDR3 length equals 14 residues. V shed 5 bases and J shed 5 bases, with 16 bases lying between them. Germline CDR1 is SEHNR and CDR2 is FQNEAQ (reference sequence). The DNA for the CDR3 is TGTGCCAGCAGCGTTGTCCCCGGGGCAAACGAGCAGTACTTC. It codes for CASSVVPGANEQYF.

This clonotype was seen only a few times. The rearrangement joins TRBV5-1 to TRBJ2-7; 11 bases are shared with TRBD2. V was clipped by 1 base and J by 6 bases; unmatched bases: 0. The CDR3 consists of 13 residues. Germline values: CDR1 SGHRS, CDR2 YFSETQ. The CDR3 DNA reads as TGCGCCAGCAGCTTGACTAGCGGGAGCGAGCAGTACGTC. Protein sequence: CASSLTSGSEQYV.

The CDR3 region has the DNA TGTGCCAGCAGCTTAGCCGTTTGGACTAGCGGGAGCGCGAACACCGGGGAGCTGTTTTTT. This encodes CASSLAVWTSGSANTGELFF. The chain recombines TRBV11-1 with TRBJ2-2; 13 bases fit TRBD2. Germline CDR1 and CDR2: SGHAT and FQDESV (reference sequence). The length of the CDR3 is 20 residues. V dropped 0 bases and J dropped 0; count of bases not matched to a gene: 7.

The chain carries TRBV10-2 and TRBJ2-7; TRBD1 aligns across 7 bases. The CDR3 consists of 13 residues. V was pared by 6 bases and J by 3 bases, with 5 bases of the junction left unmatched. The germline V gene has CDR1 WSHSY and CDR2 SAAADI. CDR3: CASRPTGSYEQYV. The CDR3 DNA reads TGCGCCAGCAGACCGACAGGGAGCTACGAGCAGTACGTC.

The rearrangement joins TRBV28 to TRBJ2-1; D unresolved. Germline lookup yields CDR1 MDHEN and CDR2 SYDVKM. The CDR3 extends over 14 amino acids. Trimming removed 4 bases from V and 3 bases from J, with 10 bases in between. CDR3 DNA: TGTGCCAGCAGTTACCCAGGAAGCTACAATGAGCAGTTCTTC. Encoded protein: CASSYPGSYNEQFF.

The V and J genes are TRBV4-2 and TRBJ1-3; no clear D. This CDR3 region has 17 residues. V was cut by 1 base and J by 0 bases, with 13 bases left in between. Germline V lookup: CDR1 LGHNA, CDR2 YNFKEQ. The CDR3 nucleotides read TGTGCCAGCAGCCAAGTTCCCGACGGCCACTCTGGAAACACCATATATTTT. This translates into CASSQVPDGHSGNTIYF.

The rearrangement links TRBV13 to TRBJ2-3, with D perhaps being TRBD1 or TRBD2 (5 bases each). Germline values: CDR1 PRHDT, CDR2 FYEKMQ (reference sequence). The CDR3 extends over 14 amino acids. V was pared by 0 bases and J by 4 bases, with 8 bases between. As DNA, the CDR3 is TGTGCCAGCAGCTTAGGACTAGGGGCAGATACGCAGTATTTT. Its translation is CASSLGLGADTQYF.

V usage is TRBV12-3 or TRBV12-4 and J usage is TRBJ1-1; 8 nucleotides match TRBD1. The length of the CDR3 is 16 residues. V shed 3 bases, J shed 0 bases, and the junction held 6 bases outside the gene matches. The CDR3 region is CASSFRGQGLNTEAFF. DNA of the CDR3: TGTGCCAGCAGTTTCAGGGGGCAGGGGCTGAACACTGAAGCTTTCTTT.

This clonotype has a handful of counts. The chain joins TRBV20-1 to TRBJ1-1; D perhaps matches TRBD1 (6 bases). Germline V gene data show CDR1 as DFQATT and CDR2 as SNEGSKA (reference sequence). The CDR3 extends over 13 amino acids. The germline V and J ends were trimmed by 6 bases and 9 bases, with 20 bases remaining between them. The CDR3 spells CSAPRGDTPQAFF. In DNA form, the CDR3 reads TGCAGTGCCCCAAGGGGGGACACACCACAAGCTTTCTTT.

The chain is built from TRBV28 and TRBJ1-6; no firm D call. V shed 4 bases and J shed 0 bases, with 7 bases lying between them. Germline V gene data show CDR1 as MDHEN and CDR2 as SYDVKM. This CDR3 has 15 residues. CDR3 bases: TGTGCCAGCAGTTCCCCCAACTCCTATAATTCACCCCTCCACTTT. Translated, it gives CASSSPNSYNSPLHF.

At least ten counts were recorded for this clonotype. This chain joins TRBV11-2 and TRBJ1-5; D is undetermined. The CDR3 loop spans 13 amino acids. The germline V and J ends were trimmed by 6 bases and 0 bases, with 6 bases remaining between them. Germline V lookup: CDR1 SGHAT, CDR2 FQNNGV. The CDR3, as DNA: TGTGCCAGCAGTATAAATAGCAATCAGCCCCAGCATTTT. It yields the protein CASSINSNQPQHF.

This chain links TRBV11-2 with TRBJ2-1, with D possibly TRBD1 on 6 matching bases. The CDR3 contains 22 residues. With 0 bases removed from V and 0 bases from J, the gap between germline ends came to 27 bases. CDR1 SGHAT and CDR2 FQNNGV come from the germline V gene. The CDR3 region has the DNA TGTGCCAGCAGCTTAGATCCTTATGGGGCTAGCTTCCTAGGGGGCTCCTACAATGAGCAGTTCTTC. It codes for CASSLDPYGASFLGGSYNEQFF.

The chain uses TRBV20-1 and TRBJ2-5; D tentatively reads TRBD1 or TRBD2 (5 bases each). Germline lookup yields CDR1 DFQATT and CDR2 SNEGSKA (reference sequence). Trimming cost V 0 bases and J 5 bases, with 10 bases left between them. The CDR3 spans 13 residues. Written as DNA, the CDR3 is TGCAGTGCTAGAGATTCGGGACCGGAGACCCAGTACTTC. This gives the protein CSARDSGPETQYF.

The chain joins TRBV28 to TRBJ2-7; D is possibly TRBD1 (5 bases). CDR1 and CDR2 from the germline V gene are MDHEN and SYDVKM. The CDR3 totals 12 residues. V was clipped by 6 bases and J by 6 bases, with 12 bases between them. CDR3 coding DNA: TGTGCCAGCAGACCTCCTAGGGGCGAGCAGTACTTC. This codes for CASRPPRGEQYF.

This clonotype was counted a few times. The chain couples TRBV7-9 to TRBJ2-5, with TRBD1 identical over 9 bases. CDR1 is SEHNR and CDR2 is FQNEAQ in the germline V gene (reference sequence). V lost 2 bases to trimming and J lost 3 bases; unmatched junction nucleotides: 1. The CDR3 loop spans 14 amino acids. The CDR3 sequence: CASSLWDREETQYF. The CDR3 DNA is TGTGCCAGCAGCTTATGGGACAGGGAAGAGACCCAGTACTTC.

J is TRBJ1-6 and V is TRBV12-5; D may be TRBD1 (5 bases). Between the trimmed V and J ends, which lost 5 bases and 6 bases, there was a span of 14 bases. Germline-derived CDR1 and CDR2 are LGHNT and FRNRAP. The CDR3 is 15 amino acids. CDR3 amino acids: CASGQSGLSNSPLHF. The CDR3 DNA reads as TGTGCTAGTGGTCAGTCAGGGTTGAGTAATTCACCCCTCCACTTT.

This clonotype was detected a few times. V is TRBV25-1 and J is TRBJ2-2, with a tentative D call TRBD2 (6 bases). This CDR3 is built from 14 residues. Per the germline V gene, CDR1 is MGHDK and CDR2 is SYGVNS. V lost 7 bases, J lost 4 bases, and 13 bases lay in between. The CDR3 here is CASMEGFGTGELFF. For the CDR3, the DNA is TGTGCCAGCATGGAGGGGTTTGGCACCGGGGAGCTGTTTTTT.

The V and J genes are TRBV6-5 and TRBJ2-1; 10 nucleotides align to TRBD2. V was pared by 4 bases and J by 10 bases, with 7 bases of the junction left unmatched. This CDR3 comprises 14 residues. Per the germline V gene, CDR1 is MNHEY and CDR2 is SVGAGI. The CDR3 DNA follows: TGTGCCAGCAGTTCACTAGCGGGGCGTGGCGAGCAGTTCTTC. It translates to CASSSLAGRGEQFF.

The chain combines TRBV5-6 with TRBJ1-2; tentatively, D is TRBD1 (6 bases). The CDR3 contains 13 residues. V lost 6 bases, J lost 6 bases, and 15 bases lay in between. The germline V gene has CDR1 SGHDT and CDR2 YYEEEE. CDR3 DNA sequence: TGTGCCAGCACCTGGGGGCGCGAGGATGGCTACACCTTC. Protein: CASTWGREDGYTF.

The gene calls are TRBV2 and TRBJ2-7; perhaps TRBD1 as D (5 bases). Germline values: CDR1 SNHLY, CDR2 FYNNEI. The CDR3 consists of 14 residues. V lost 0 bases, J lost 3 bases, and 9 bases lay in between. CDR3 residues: CASSEARQGYEQYF. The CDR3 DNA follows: TGTGCCAGCAGTGAAGCGCGGCAGGGCTACGAGCAGTACTTC.